This T cell receptor (beta chain) was documented in a study of CD8+ T cells in alopecia areata. Overall study context: Tofacitinib dosing lasted 6 to 18 months, which was then followed by 6 months off drug.

Treatment defined: oral pan-JAK inhibitor, 5-10 mg twice daily. From alopecia areata patients, lesional scalp punch biopsies and peripheral blood were collected. Extracted RNA was reverse transcribed into cDNA, the sequencing template. This table comes from immunoSEQ multiplex PCR, and its TCRdb copy is limited to in-frame clones, with some not included. Of about 190,000 clones detected, around 60% appear once; the ten largest clones hold 1.3%. Overall study results and limits: The study found that many expanded lesional clones persisted in scalp and blood during tofacitinib.

V lost 1 base, J lost 11 bases, and 3 bases lay in between. CDR1 and CDR2 (germline): MGHDK, SYGVNS. CDR3 size: 9 residues. As to this clone: The antigen remains undetermined.

The TCR was taken from a human donor with alopecia areata. The material sequenced was CD4+ T cells sorted from blood, taken around week 47, from a patient treated with tofacitinib. This chain joins TRBV25-1 and TRBJ2-7, with D uncertain. The CDR3 nucleotides are TGTGCCAGCAGTGAATTCAAGTACTTC. It yields the protein CASSEFKYF.